The T cell receptor (beta chain) under discussion was sequenced for a study of cytomegalovirus exposure and HLA in healthy donors. The method was immunoSEQ multiplex PCR; TCRdb's version includes in-frame clones alone and lacks a portion of them. The table lists 130,000 to 150,000 clones, roughly nine tenths of them singletons, with around 3.4% in the top ten. Germline assignment: CDR1 MDHEN and CDR2 SYDVKM. The CDR3 contains 11 residues. Donors came from a validation cohort of 90 to 150 subjects, distinct from the first 666-subject cohort. The receptor was derived from a young woman in good health and CMV-seropositive. Specimen: PBMCs. V is TRBV28 and J is TRBJ1-1; D gene unclear. DNA for the CDR3: TGTGTTACACGCCTCAACACTGAAGCTTTCTTT. Its protein product is CVTRLNTEAFF.